Following are 22 T cell receptor beta chains from one sample sequenced in a study of blood T cell repertoires in COVID-19 (dated by TCRdb to about 2020). Receptor libraries were prepared by the immunoSEQ multiplex PCR assay. Held by TCRdb, this immuneACCESS table contains in-frame sequences only and omits some clones. Under half of the omission traces to an unresolved V gene where checked; the cause of the rest is unknown. This sample is represented by 250,000 to 300,000 clones; roughly 90% of them were singletons. 10% to 15% of the sample goes to the ten largest clones. Source material: peripheral blood. These receptors all come from a woman aged 70 to 79 with COVID-19, enrolled during active disease.

The chain recombines TRBV3-1 (or the pseudogene TRBV3-2) with TRBJ2-5; D is perhaps TRBD2 (6 bases). Germline CDR1 LGHDT, CDR2 YNNKEL (reference sequence). The CDR3 extends over 15 amino acids. V was shortened by 3 bases and J by 2 bases, with 13 bases between the two germline ends. The CDR3 spells CASSQELAKQETQYF. CDR3 in DNA: TGTGCCAGCAGCCAGGAACTAGCAAAGCAAGAGACCCAGTACTTC.

V is TRBV10-3 and J is TRBJ1-3; 10 nucleotides line up with TRBD1. This CDR3 region has 14 residues. V dropped 9 bases and J dropped 7; count of bases not matched to a gene: 9. The germline CDR1 and CDR2 sequences are ENHRY and SYGVKD. In DNA form, the CDR3 reads TGTGCCATAAAAGACCCGGGACAGGGGAACACCATATATTTT. It encodes CAIKDPGQGNTIYF.

A few counts support this clone. V gene TRBV2 combines with J gene TRBJ2-5; TRBD1 might be the D (5 bases). Germline V gene sequence: CDR1 SNHLY, CDR2 FYNNEI. This CDR3 region has 13 residues. Trimming took 3 bases from V and 4 from J, leaving 9 bases between them. The CDR3 reads CASSDDSGETQYF. The CDR3 coding sequence is TGTGCCAGCAGTGACGACAGTGGAGAGACCCAGTACTTC. Full variable domain (remainder filled in from reference TRBV2 and TRBJ2-5): EPEVTQTPSHQVTQMGQEVILRCVPISNHLYFYWYRQILGQKVEFLVSFYNNEISEKSEIFDDQFSVERPDGSNFTLKIRSTKLEDSAMYFCASSDDSGETQYFGPGTRLLVL.

The V call is TRBV24-1, the J call TRBJ1-5; 10 positions match TRBD1. After removal of 4 bases from V and 6 bases from J, the junction contained 2 bases not matched to a gene. Germline lookup yields CDR1 KGHDR and CDR2 SFDVKD. CDR3 length: 14 residues. The CDR3 nucleotides read TGTGCCACCAGTGACGGGACAGGGGTTCAGCCCCAGCATTTT. This gives the protein CATSDGTGVQPQHF.

The rearrangement links TRBV9 to TRBJ1-2, with 7 bases fitting TRBD1. This CDR3 comprises 12 residues. Per the germline V gene, CDR1 is SGDLS and CDR2 is YYNGEE. J lost 8 bases, V lost 3 bases, and 4 bases had no gene match. In nucleotides, the CDR3 is TGTGCCAGCAGCGAGACAGGGAGAGGCTACACCTTC. This encodes CASSETGRGYTF.

V is TRBV25-1 and J is TRBJ2-1; the D is unclear. This CDR3 spans 14 amino acids. V lost 2 bases to trimming and J lost 12 bases, with 17 bases between them. Per germline, CDR1 MGHDK and CDR2 SYGVNS. The CDR3 loop is CASSETPPPLRQFF. The CDR3 nucleotides read TGTGCCAGCAGTGAAACTCCCCCACCCTTGAGGCAGTTCTTC.

This clone was seen a single time. The chain is built from TRBV12-5 and TRBJ2-7; 7 positions agree with TRBD2. The CDR3 sequence is 12 residues long. The V gene's germline CDR1 is LGHNT and CDR2 FRNRAP. V lost 1 base to trimming and J lost 6 bases; unmatched junction nucleotides: 0. The CDR3 is CASGLGEGEQYF. CDR3 nucleotide sequence: TGTGCTAGTGGTTTGGGGGAGGGCGAGCAGTACTTC.

The chain uses TRBV9 and TRBJ2-3; D perhaps matches TRBD2 (6 bases). Looked up from germline, CDR1 is SGDLS and CDR2 is YYNGEE. The CDR3 extends over 13 amino acids. V was shortened by 7 bases and J by 4 bases, with 13 bases between the two germline ends. CDR3 sequence (DNA): TGTGCCAGCGGGGGGTCCGTGCCAGATACGCAGTATTTT. Translating it yields CASGGSVPDTQYF.

Here the CDR3 reads CASSPTSGLITGELFF. The CDR3 DNA reads as TGTGCCAGCAGCCCTACCTCGGGACTCATCACCGGGGAGCTGTTTTTT. The J gene is TRBJ2-2, the V gene TRBV6-2 or TRBV6-3; TRBD2 is a possible D gene (6 bases). CDR1 is MNHEY and CDR2 is SVGEGT in the germline V gene. CDR3 length equals 16 residues. V was trimmed by 6 bases and J by 4 bases, leaving 18 bases between them.

The DNA of the CDR3 is TGTGCCAGCAGCCAAGGAAAACTAGCGCCCGCAGATACGCAGTATTTT. It encodes CASSQGKLAPADTQYF. This chain joins TRBV4-2 and TRBJ2-3, with 7 bases aligning to TRBD2. Germline CDR1 LGHNA, CDR2 YNFKEQ. The trim removed 1 base at V and 4 bases at J, leaving 8 bases unmatched. The CDR3 extends over 16 amino acids.

The V call is TRBV5-4, the J call TRBJ1-1; TRBD1 matches at 8 bases. V shed 5 bases, J shed 0 bases, and the junction held 6 bases outside the gene matches. The CDR3 loop spans 15 amino acids. CDR1 is SGHNT, CDR2 YYREEE, per germline (reference sequence). As DNA, the CDR3 is TGTGCCAGCAGACCCGGACAGGGAATGAACACTGAAGCTTTCTTT. Its protein is CASRPGQGMNTEAFF.

The CDR3 protein is CATSDPGTGGEDTQYF. Written as DNA, the CDR3 is TGTGCCACCAGTGACCCCGGGACAGGGGGCGAGGATACGCAGTATTTT. The chain employs TRBV24-1 and TRBJ2-3; 12 bases fit TRBD1. Germline values: CDR1 KGHDR, CDR2 SFDVKD. V gave up 4 bases and J gave up 6 bases; unmatched junction bases: 7. The CDR3 is 16 residues long.

V gene TRBV27 combines with J gene TRBJ1-1; D is unclear. CDR1 and CDR2 from the germline V gene are MNHEY and SMNVEV (reference sequence). Trimming left V 0 bases short and J 2 bases short, with 10 bases between. This CDR3 comprises 15 residues. As DNA, the CDR3 is TGTGCCAGCAGTTTATCGGCCGGGGTTAACACTGAAGCTTTCTTT. Amino acids: CASSLSAGVNTEAFF.

The rearrangement joins TRBV10-1 to TRBJ2-3; 12 bases agree with TRBD2. Per germline, CDR1 WNHNN and CDR2 SYGVQD (reference sequence). The CDR3 has 16 amino acids. The V and J ends lost 4 bases and 0 bases, in that order; junction bases with no gene match: 2. The CDR3, as DNA: TGCGCCAGCAGTGGGACTAGCGGGGCTAGCACAGATACGCAGTATTTT. This codes for CASSGTSGASTDTQYF.

The chain couples TRBV29-1 to TRBJ2-1; 7 positions agree with TRBD2. Germline loops: CDR1 SQVTM, CDR2 ANQGSEA. The V and J ends lost 4 bases and 2 bases, in that order; junction bases with no gene match: 2. The CDR3 has 13 amino acids. CDR3 sequence: CSVGRGTYNEQFF. The CDR3 bases are TGCAGCGTTGGGCGGGGGACCTACAATGAGCAGTTCTTC.

This clone has just one count. The chain combines TRBV9 with TRBJ2-3; TRBD2 agrees at 8 bases. V dropped 3 bases and J dropped 4; count of bases not matched to a gene: 13. Germline-derived CDR1 and CDR2 are SGDLS and YYNGEE. The CDR3 loop spans 17 amino acids. CDR3 region: CASSARSSGAGSDTQYF. The CDR3 region has the DNA TGTGCCAGCAGCGCCCGCAGTAGCGGGGCGGGGTCAGATACGCAGTATTTT.

CDR3 bases: TGTGCCAGCAGTCCGGACAGGGCCCCGTTGGGAGGGCAGCCCCAGCATTTT. Translation gives CASSPDRAPLGGQPQHF. The chain has TRBV6-2 or TRBV6-3 and TRBJ1-5, with TRBD1 identical over 8 bases. The CDR3 is 17 amino acids. J was trimmed by 7 bases and V by 5 bases; bases with no gene match: 16. Germline lookup yields CDR1 MNHEY and CDR2 SVGEGT.

V gene TRBV29-1 combines with J gene TRBJ1-2, with unresolved D. V dropped 4 bases and J dropped 4 bases, with 7 bases sitting between them. The CDR3 has 11 amino acids. CDR1 is SQVTM and CDR2 is ANQGSEA in the germline V gene. The CDR3 DNA reads TGCAGCGTTGTACAATCCTATGGCTACACCTTC. Its protein is CSVVQSYGYTF. The full variable domain, rest sourced from reference TRBV29-1 and TRBJ1-2, is SAVISQKPSRDICQRGTSLTIQCQVDSQVTMMFWYRQQPGQSLTLIATANQGSEATYESGFVIDKFPISRPNLTFSTLTVSNMSPEDSSIYLCSVVQSYGYTFGSGTRLTVV.

The rearrangement joins TRBV28 to TRBJ1-2; D gene ambiguous. V dropped 3 bases and J dropped 3 bases, with 5 bases sitting between them. The CDR3 covers 12 residues. Germline assignment: CDR1 MDHEN and CDR2 SYDVKM. The CDR3 nucleotides are TGTGCCAGCAGTTTCACAGACTATGGCTACACCTTC. Translated, it gives CASSFTDYGYTF.

This clone occurred a few times. The chain couples TRBV29-1 to TRBJ2-1; 7 nucleotides align to TRBD2. The CDR3 spans 14 residues. Germline-derived CDR1 and CDR2 are SQVTM and ANQGSEA. V lost 4 bases, J lost 9 bases, and 12 bases stayed unmatched. The CDR3 DNA follows: TGCAGCGTTGTAATCCAGGGAGGGCTACGTGAGCAGTTCTTC. The encoded protein is CSVVIQGGLREQFF.

The chain carries TRBV18 and TRBJ2-1, with 9 bases fitting TRBD2. The CDR3 covers 16 residues. J gave up 5 bases and V 8 bases, and 13 bases lay outside the gene matches. The germline V gene has CDR1 KGHSH and CDR2 LQKENI. CDR3 sequence: CASTGLAKVLNNEQFF. The CDR3 region has the DNA TGTGCCAGCACGGGACTAGCCAAAGTCCTCAACAATGAGCAGTTCTTC. Using reference TRBV18 and TRBJ2-1 for the parts outside the CDR3, the full variable domain is NAGVMQNPRHLVRRRGQEARLRCSPMKGHSHVYWYRQLPEEGLKFMVYLQKENIIDESGMPKERFSAEFPKEGPSILRIQQVVRGDSAAYFCASTGLAKVLNNEQFFGPGTRLTVL.

The table lists this clone with a count of one. V gene TRBV13 combines with J gene TRBJ2-1, with TRBD2 matching 12 bases. V lost 6 bases and J lost 7; bases outside the gene matches: 22. This CDR3 has 20 residues. Germline CDR1 is PRHDT and CDR2 is FYEKMQ (reference sequence). Here the CDR3 reads CASSSLGLAGGQSLPNEQFF. The CDR3, as DNA: TGTGCCAGCAGTTCCCTGGGGCTAGCGGGGGGGCAATCTCTCCCAAATGAGCAGTTCTTC.